The sequence of this T cell receptor beta chain was determined in a study of shared clonotypes between healthy human individuals. Clones were read by immunoSEQ multiplex PCR, and TCRdb kept only the in-frame ones, dropping some. The sample has about 2 million clones, about 95% seen once. CDR1 is SNHLY, CDR2 FYNNEI, per germline. With 1 base removed from V and 5 bases from J, the gap between germline ends came to 15 bases. The length of the CDR3 is 15 residues. Positively selected for CCR7, the CD45RO-negative cells used as naive CD8 cells excluded terminally differentiated effector memory CD45RA+ cells. The count of this clone is one.

This sequence was found in a man between 18 and 35 years old in good health. The specimen was naive CD8+ T cells sorted from blood. The chain joins TRBV2 to TRBJ2-7; D is possibly TRBD1 or TRBD2 (5 bases each). The CDR3 DNA follows: TGTGCCAGCAGTGAAGTGGGACGGTCGTCTCACGAGCAGTACTTC. This gives the protein CASSEVGRSSHEQYF.